The source of this T cell receptor beta chain is a study of blood T cell repertoires in COVID-19. For the study at large: The United States, Italy and Spain supplied acute and convalescent COVID-19 samples. T cells, B-cell-depleted T cells, or PBMCs supplied cDNA or gDNA.

The V and J ends lost 3 bases and 6 bases, in that order; junction bases with no gene match: 7. CDR3 length equals 16 residues. Germline CDR1 and CDR2: KGHSH and LQKENI. Per the original methods: Cell counts per sample came from amplifying reference gene primers. This table comes from immunoSEQ multiplex PCR, and its TCRdb copy is limited to in-frame clones, with some not included. V, J and clone size derive from that table, while D and trimming were established from the DNA sequence. The sample yields some 380,000 clones, 90% seen once. This clone was observed a single time. This TCR derives from a man aged 18 to 30 with active or convalescent COVID-19. What was sequenced was peripheral blood. The rearrangement joins TRBV18 to TRBJ2-2; 10 bases align to TRBD2. The CDR3 reads CASSPQREGISGELFF. The CDR3 nucleotides read TGTGCCAGCTCACCCCAGCGGGAGGGCATCTCCGGGGAGCTGTTTTTT.